The sequence of this T cell receptor (beta chain) was determined in a study of read filtering for tumor transcriptome and immune sequencing. Points from the study as a whole: Compared with RNA-seq, IR-seq gave much higher clonotype depth and reliability.

This library used roughly 370 ng RNA and molecular barcoded adaptors spanning alpha/delta and beta/gamma chains. MiXCR was run by TCRdb on the reads, yielding one entry per CDR3 protein. The data contain 57,000 or so distinct CDR3 sequences, approximately 19% of them singletons. The CDR3 is 15 amino acids. The trim removed 4 bases at V and 4 bases at J, leaving 6 bases unmatched. CDR1 and CDR2 from the germline V gene are SGHTA and FQGNSA. Details on this clonotype: Its cognate antigen is unknown. Since the CDR3 does not end with the conserved phenylalanine or tryptophan, this likely comes from a read error.

The chain joins TRBV7-2 to TRBJ2-7; 11 bases align to TRBD2. The material sequenced was a population of CD138-negative cells sorted from bone marrow. This receptor was obtained from a donor aged 40 or over with multiple myeloma. The CDR3 loop is CASSSTSGSVYEQYL. CDR3 bases: TGTGCCAGCAGCTCTACTAGCGGGAGTGTTTACGAGCAGTACCTC.